This T cell receptor beta chain was sequenced in a study of beta chain features in type 1 diabetes. The CDR3 has 12 residues. The V gene's germline CDR1 is SQVTM and CDR2 ANQGSEA. Expressed TCRB transcripts were sequenced after all isolated RNA was converted to cDNA. Measured with immunoSEQ multiplex PCR; TCRdb has only the in-frame clones, and not every one. Of hundreds of thousands of clones in the sample, roughly an eighth were seen once. The sample comprised naive CD4+ T cells from blood. This TCR was recovered from a woman aged 18-30 years in good health. The chain combines TRBV29-1 with TRBJ2-3; a weak D match, TRBD2 (7 bases). DNA for the CDR3: TGCAGTACAGGAGGGGGGGTAGATACGCAGTATTTT. Its protein product is CSTGGGVDTQYF.